These T cell receptor beta chains were read from a single sample in a study of CD8+CD57+ T cells in acquired aplastic anemia. TCRdb redid the calling of the reads with MiXCR, one entry per CDR3 protein. The sample has approximately 170,000 distinct CDR3 sequences, more than 45% seen once. The source material was sorted CD4+, CD8+, or CD8+CD57+ T cells (not recorded which) from PBMCs. These receptors all stem from a human donor with aplastic anemia. The CDR3 runs from the conserved cysteine through the conserved F or W. Fields, in order: J gene, clone size, V gene, CDR3 protein. Size is stated for part of the rows, as once, few or many counts, or as a class when the clone is expanded.

J: TRBJ2-7; size: .; V: TRBV4-3; CDR3: CASSHQMSGQGESEQYF
J: TRBJ2-7; size: .; V: TRBV24-1; CDR3: CATSSSGVSYEQYF
J: TRBJ1-1; size: .; V: TRBV10-3; CDR3: CAISEGQAKGTEAFF
J: TRBJ2-3; size: .; V: TRBV6-1; CDR3: CAGSGGLTFTDTQYF
J: TRBJ2-1; size: .; V: TRBV15; CDR3: CATSRPGQGPYNEQFF
J: TRBJ2-1; size: .; V: TRBV7-7; CDR3: CASSSEGGNEQFF
J: TRBJ2-7; size: .; V: TRBV29-1; CDR3: CSVEGGGPNSYEQYF
J: TRBJ1-3; size: .; V: TRBV10-3; CDR3: CASSGGTGTGNTIYF
J: TRBJ1-2; size: .; V: TRBV10-3; CDR3: CAISESRGGLYGYTF
J: TRBJ1-2; size: .; V: TRBV7-2; CDR3: CASSLGGRSNYGYTF
J: TRBJ2-5; size: .; V: TRBV5-1; CDR3: CASRIAGETQYF
J: TRBJ2-1; size: .; V: TRBV15; CDR3: CATSSVSSGGASFF
J: TRBJ1-1; size: .; V: TRBV10-3; CDR3: CAIAPGNTEAFF
J: TRBJ2-1; size: many; V: TRBV20-1; CDR3: CSARDGLASGRAVQFF
J: TRBJ1-3; size: .; V: TRBV24-1; CDR3: CATSDGGTGNGNTIYF
J: TRBJ2-1; size: few; V: TRBV7-1; CDR3: CASSPDGGGLDSYNEQFF
J: TRBJ2-3; size: .; V: TRBV10-3; CDR3: CASSRNTDTQYF
J: TRBJ2-1; size: .; V: TRBV15; CDR3: CATSRGSLATMRKFF
J: TRBJ1-2; size: .; V: TRBV2; CDR3: CAIQKARGRSNYGYTF
J: TRBJ2-3; size: once; V: TRBV10-3; CDR3: CAISEGGTDTRYF
J: TRBJ2-5; size: .; V: TRBV3-1; CDR3: CASSQKGRQETQYF
J: TRBJ1-2; size: .; V: TRBV10-3; CDR3: CAISGSNRGHGYTF
J: TRBJ2-1; size: .; V: TRBV7-6; CDR3: CASREGVSSYNEQFF
J: TRBJ2-1; size: many; V: TRBV5-1; CDR3: CASTFGGNSYNEQFF
J: TRBJ2-1; size: many; V: TRBV7-3; CDR3: CASSLTGGGAYEQFF
J: TRBJ2-6; size: many; V: TRBV7-2; CDR3: CASSLRDASGANVLTF
J: TRBJ1-1; size: few; V: TRBV29-1; CDR3: CSAERQGMNTEAFF
J: TRBJ1-1; size: .; V: TRBV7-2; CDR3: CASSLRQARGTEAFF
J: TRBJ1-6; size: few; V: TRBV15; CDR3: CATSRPDRANSPLHF
J: TRBJ2-7; size: once; V: TRBV7-9; CDR3: CASTMEGQVGQYF
J: TRBJ2-5; size: many; V: TRBV20-1; CDR3: CSARDYQETQYF
J: TRBJ2-1; size: many; V: TRBV20-1; CDR3: CSARTGRTDNEQFF
J: TRBJ1-1; size: few; V: TRBV18; CDR3: CASSPPGQGGTFF
J: TRBJ2-2; size: .; V: TRBV24-1; CDR3: CATSQGKGNTGELFF
J: TRBJ1-2; size: many; V: TRBV9; CDR3: CASSVGTGGNYGYTF
J: TRBJ1-1; size: few; V: TRBV18; CDR3: CASSPWAENTEAFF
J: TRBJ1-2; size: .; V: TRBV24-1; CDR3: CATSDLRAGYTF
J: TRBJ2-5; size: few; V: TRBV11-3; CDR3: CASSKGPAGGVETQYF
J: TRBJ1-1; size: many; V: TRBV29-1; CDR3: CSAGTVTGEAFF
J: TRBJ2-7; size: many; V: TRBV5-6; CDR3: CASSLASYEQYF
J: TRBJ2-1; size: many; V: TRBV20-1; CDR3: CSASGGLGNEQFF
J: TRBJ1-2; size: many; V: TRBV20-1; CDR3: CSARDTNYGYTF